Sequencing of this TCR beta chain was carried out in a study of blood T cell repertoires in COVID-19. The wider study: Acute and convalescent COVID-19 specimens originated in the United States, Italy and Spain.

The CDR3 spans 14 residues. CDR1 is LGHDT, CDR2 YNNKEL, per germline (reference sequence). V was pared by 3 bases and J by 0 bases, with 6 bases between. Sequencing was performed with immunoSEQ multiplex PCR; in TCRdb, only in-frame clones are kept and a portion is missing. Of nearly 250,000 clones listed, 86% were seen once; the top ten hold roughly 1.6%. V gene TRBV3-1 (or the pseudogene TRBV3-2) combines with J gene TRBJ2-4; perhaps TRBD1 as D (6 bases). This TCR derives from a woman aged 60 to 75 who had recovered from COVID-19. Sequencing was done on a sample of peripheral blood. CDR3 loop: CASSHRGAKNIQYF. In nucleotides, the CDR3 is TGTGCCAGCAGCCACAGGGGAGCCAAAAACATTCAGTACTTC.